This T cell receptor (beta chain) stems from a study of cytotoxic CD8 clonotypes in ibrutinib-treated CLL. Germline V gives CDR1 SGHRS, CDR2 YFSETQ. Trimming stripped 3 bases from V and 2 bases from J, with 1 base between. This CDR3 spans 11 amino acids. Measured with immunoSEQ multiplex PCR; TCRdb has only the in-frame clones, and not every one. Found here are more than 200,000 clones, over 65% of them singletons; the top ten hold roughly 5.8%. This receptor was taken from a human donor with chronic lymphocytic leukemia. This chain joins TRBV5-1 and TRBJ2-3; D remains ambiguous. The specimen comprised PBMCs, sampled after 12 months of ibrutinib treatment. The CDR3 coding sequence is TGCGCCAGCAGCTCCACAGATACGCAGTATTTT. It translates to CASSSTDTQYF.